This T cell receptor (beta chain) comes out of a study of T cells in Graves' hyperthyroidism and ophthalmopathy. General study results and limits: Blood also contained most expanded thyroid clonotypes above 0.001.

As for this clonotype: As yet, its antigen is unknown.

The investigators amplified TCR beta CDR3 regions from RNA transcripts. Carried out on the TCR CDR3, a first-round RT-PCR used the HTBI primer set. TCRdb itself ran the multiplex PCR reads through MiXCR, one entry per CDR3 protein. Altogether more than 600,000 distinct CDR3 sequences are present, roughly 15% being singletons, with the ten largest covering approximately 8.4%. CDR1 and CDR2 (germline): SGDLS, YYNGEE. This CDR3 has 14 amino acids. Trimming removed 2 bases at V and 8 bases at J, with 14 bases between. The chain has TRBV9 and TRBJ2-1; D ambiguous. Sample: blood. The origin of this receptor is a man between 18 and 35 years old with Graves' hyperthyroidism. Written as DNA, the CDR3 is TGTGCCAGCAGCGTTTCAGCCGCAGAGGATGAGCAGTTCTTC. It translates to CASSVSAAEDEQFF. Drawing the rest from reference TRBV9 and TRBJ2-1, the complete variable domain is DSGVTQTPKHLITATGQRVTLRCSPRSGDLSVYWYQQSLDQGLQFLIQYYNGEERAKGNILERFSAQQFPDLHSELNLSSLELGDSALYFCASSVSAAEDEQFFGPGTRLTVL.